What follows are 24 T cell receptor beta chains derived from one specimen sequenced in a study of shared clonotypes between healthy human individuals. The method was immunoSEQ multiplex PCR; TCRdb's version includes in-frame clones alone and lacks a portion of them. The profile covers around 330,000 clones, with approximately 74% appearing a single time and 10% taken by the ten largest. Sequenced material: memory CD4+ T cells sorted from blood. Subset in this sample: CD45RA-negative fraction. Receptors originate from a young man in good health.

The chain couples TRBV6-5 to TRBJ2-2; maybe TRBD1 (5 bases). V lost 7 bases to trimming and J lost 8 bases, with 11 bases between them. The germline V gene has CDR1 MNHEY and CDR2 SVGAGI. The CDR3 spans 12 residues. CDR3: CASTAYRGELFF. As DNA, the CDR3 is TGTGCCAGCACCGCGTACAGGGGGGAGCTGTTTTTT.

Worth noting for this clone: A clone one base away is much larger, so this may be a read error. Different DNA sequences within this sample yield the same CDR3. V usage is TRBV9 and J usage is TRBJ2-1, with 11 nucleotides matching TRBD2. Germline loops: CDR1 SGDLS, CDR2 YYNGEE. Trimming at V came to 0 bases and at J to 5 bases, leaving 1 base not matched to a gene. CDR3 size: 15 residues. CDR3 sequence (DNA): TGTGCCAGCAGCGTAGGACTAGCGGGGAACAATGAGCAGTTCTTC. Residues: CASSVGLAGNNEQFF.

The chain links TRBV28 to TRBJ2-4; no definite D call. V was trimmed by 3 bases and J by 8 bases, leaving 8 bases between them. The CDR3 extends over 12 amino acids. Germline lookup yields CDR1 MDHEN and CDR2 SYDVKM. DNA for the CDR3: TGTGCCAGCAGTTTGATTGGGGACATTCAGTACTTC. Protein sequence: CASSLIGDIQYF.

The chain has TRBV7-8 and TRBJ2-5; 10 bases align to TRBD2. Unmatched junction bases numbered 7, after V lost 2 bases and J lost 4 bases. CDR1 SGHVS and CDR2 FQNEAQ come from the germline V gene. This CDR3 comprises 16 residues. CDR3 sequence (DNA): TGTGCCAGCAGCTTACAAGCGGGAGGGCCCGGAGAGACCCAGTACTTC. As protein: CASSLQAGGPGETQYF. The full variable domain, rest sourced from reference TRBV7-8 and TRBJ2-5, is GAGVSQSPRYKVAKRGQDVALRCDPISGHVSLFWYQQALGQGPEFLTYFQNEAQLDKSGLPSDRFFAERPEGSVSTLKIQRTQQEDSAVYLCASSLQAGGPGETQYFGPGTRLLVL.

The chain couples TRBV5-5 to TRBJ1-1, with 11 nucleotides matching TRBD1. Germline values: CDR1 SGHKS, CDR2 YYEKEE (reference sequence). There are 17 residues in the CDR3. With 2 bases clipped from V and 0 bases from J, the junction kept 6 bases outside the gene matches. The CDR3 DNA reads as TGTGCCAGCAGCTTTAGGACAGGGGGCTCGGTGAACACTGAAGCTTTCTTT. Translating it yields CASSFRTGGSVNTEAFF.

The chain employs TRBV28 and TRBJ1-1; D unclear. Trimming removed 5 bases from V and 0 bases from J, with 4 bases in between. The CDR3 totals 12 residues. From germline, CDR1 is MDHEN and CDR2 SYDVKM. CDR3 nucleotides: TGTGCCAGCAGTAGGATGAACACTGAAGCTTTCTTT. Protein: CASSRMNTEAFF. Together with reference TRBV28 and TRBJ1-1, the CDR3 gives the full variable domain: DVKVTQSSRYLVKRTGEKVFLECVQDMDHENMFWYRQDPGLGLRLIYFSYDVKMKEKGDIPEGYSVSREKKERFSLILESASTNQTSMYLCASSRMNTEAFFGQGTRLTVV.

The chain joins TRBV28 to TRBJ2-7; TRBD1 aligns across 9 bases. The germline V gene has CDR1 MDHEN and CDR2 SYDVKM. V was pared by 9 bases and J by 6 bases, with 12 bases of the junction left unmatched. CDR3 length: 14 amino acids. The CDR3 region is CASGLGQGWFEQYF. CDR3 DNA sequence: TGTGCCAGTGGGTTGGGACAGGGTTGGTTCGAGCAGTACTTC.

This sequence joins TRBV9 and TRBJ2-7, with D possibly called TRBD1 or TRBD2 (5 bases each). Germline V gene sequence: CDR1 SGDLS, CDR2 YYNGEE. V lost 2 bases and J lost 2, with 14 bases in between. The CDR3 covers 15 residues. In DNA, the CDR3 is TGTGCCAGCAGCGTCGGCCCGGGGCCCACCTACGAGCAGTACTTC. Encoded protein: CASSVGPGPTYEQYF.

CDR3 loop: CASSFLTSGNPVYF. The CDR3 DNA reads TGTGCCAGCAGTTTCCTGACTAGCGGGAACCCGGTGTACTTC. The rearrangement links TRBV28 to TRBJ2-7; TRBD2 aligns across 11 bases. The CDR3 is made up of 14 amino acids. V lost 3 bases, J lost 12 bases, and 10 bases stayed unmatched. CDR1 MDHEN and CDR2 SYDVKM come from the germline V gene. The full variable domain, with the rest looked up from reference TRBV28 and TRBJ2-7, is DVKVTQSSRYLVKRTGEKVFLECVQDMDHENMFWYRQDPGLGLRLIYFSYDVKMKEKGDIPEGYSVSREKKERFSLILESASTNQTSMYLCASSFLTSGNPVYFGPGTRLTVT.

The chain couples TRBV9 to TRBJ2-4; the D gene is possibly TRBD2 (6 bases). Germline V lookup: CDR1 SGDLS, CDR2 YYNGEE. There are 13 residues in the CDR3. V lost 0 bases and J lost 7, with 8 bases in between. CDR3 sequence (DNA): TGTGCCAGCAGCGTAGCCGGGAGTAACATTCAGTACTTC. Amino acids: CASSVAGSNIQYF.

This clone was observed a single time. In the same sample, other DNA sequences code for this CDR3. This sequence joins TRBV5-4 and TRBJ2-3; 8 bases are shared with TRBD2. CDR1 and CDR2 (germline): SGHNT, YYREEE (reference sequence). CDR3 length: 15 amino acids. With 5 bases clipped from V and 0 bases from J, the junction kept 5 bases outside the gene matches. CDR3 DNA sequence: TGTGCCAGCAGGGTGGCTAGCGGGAGCACAGATACGCAGTATTTT. Translated, it gives CASRVASGSTDTQYF.

V is TRBV28 and J is TRBJ1-2; D is perhaps TRBD1 (5 bases). In germline, CDR1 is MDHEN, CDR2 SYDVKM. This CDR3 comprises 12 residues. The germline V and J ends were trimmed by 5 bases and 8 bases, with 12 bases remaining between them. The CDR3 DNA reads as TGTGCCAGCAGTCTTTCGGGGCGGGGCTACACCTTC. Its protein is CASSLSGRGYTF.

The gene calls are TRBV6-6 and TRBJ1-5; D might be TRBD1 (5 bases). V was shortened by 2 bases and J by 0 bases, with 8 bases between the two germline ends. The V gene's germline CDR1 is MNHNY and CDR2 SVGAGI (reference sequence). The CDR3 contains 15 residues. The CDR3 DNA is TGTGCCAGCAGTTACGACAGTTATAGCAATCAGCCCCAGCATTTT. Translation gives CASSYDSYSNQPQHF.

This chain connects TRBV18 to TRBJ2-6; D unresolved. The length of the CDR3 is 15 residues. Trimming shortened V by 3 bases and J by 2 bases, and 8 bases separated the two germline ends. Per germline, CDR1 KGHSH and CDR2 LQKENI. This CDR3 is CASSPSQAGANVLTF. The CDR3 DNA is TGTGCCAGCTCACCTAGCCAGGCTGGGGCCAACGTCCTGACTTTC.

This clone was recorded only once. J is TRBJ2-7 and V is TRBV7-2; weak D call: TRBD2 (5 bases). The V and J ends lost 1 base and 5 bases respectively, with 12 bases between them. Germline CDR1 and CDR2: SGHTA and FQGNSA. The CDR3 contains 14 residues. The CDR3 region is CASSLDGVKNEQYF. The DNA of the CDR3 is TGTGCCAGCAGCTTAGACGGGGTCAAAAACGAGCAGTACTTC.

The chain is built from TRBV15 and TRBJ2-7, with 7 bases fitting TRBD1. Trimming at V came to 5 bases and at J to 4 bases, leaving 5 bases not matched to a gene. Germline assignment: CDR1 LNHNV and CDR2 YYDKDF (reference sequence). CDR3 length: 13 amino acids. CDR3 sequence (DNA): TGTGCCACCAGCTCAGGGGGTTGGTACGAGCAGTACTTC. Translated, it gives CATSSGGWYEQYF.

The chain combines TRBV11-2 with TRBJ2-3, with 15 bases fitting TRBD2. Germline V gene sequence: CDR1 SGHAT, CDR2 FQNNGV. The ends lost 3 bases at V and 9 bases at J; junction bases unmatched: 13. This CDR3 contains 18 residues. This chain's CDR3 is CASSFYPGLAGGQETQYF. In DNA form, the CDR3 reads TGTGCCAGCAGCTTCTACCCGGGACTAGCGGGAGGACAAGAAACGCAGTATTTT. Full variable domain (remainder filled in from reference TRBV11-2 and TRBJ2-3): EAGVAQSPRYKIIEKRQSVAFWCNPISGHATLYWYQQILGQGPKLLIQFQNNGVVDDSQLPKDRFSAERLKGVDSTLKIQPAKLEDSAVYLCASSFYPGLAGGQETQYFGPGTRLTVL.

This sequence joins TRBV29-1 and TRBJ1-1; D might be TRBD1 (6 bases). Germline loops: CDR1 SQVTM, CDR2 ANQGSEA. Trimming cost V 4 bases and J 1 base, with 10 bases left between them. The CDR3 is made up of 13 amino acids. The CDR3 sequence is CSVAPQGNTEAFF. DNA of the CDR3: TGCAGCGTTGCTCCACAGGGGAACACTGAAGCTTTCTTT.

This chain joins TRBV18 and TRBJ1-1; tentatively, D is TRBD1 (5 bases). This CDR3 contains 16 residues. Trimming removed 5 bases from V and 1 base from J, with 17 bases in between. CDR1 KGHSH and CDR2 LQKENI come from the germline V gene. The DNA for the CDR3 is TGTGCCAGCTCATTGACAGATAAAATGACGAACACTGAAGCTTTCTTT. It encodes CASSLTDKMTNTEAFF.

This clone was counted at least ten times. The chain carries TRBV29-1 and TRBJ1-2; tentatively, D is TRBD1 (5 bases). Germline V CDR1 and CDR2: SQVTM, ANQGSEA. V lost 4 bases and J 0 bases, leaving 12 bases between the germline ends. There are 14 residues in the CDR3. CDR3 nucleotides: TGCAGCGTTGTGGTGGACACCGCTAACTATGGCTACACCTTC. Translated, it gives CSVVVDTANYGYTF.

The gene calls are TRBV6-1 and TRBJ2-7; the D gene is possibly TRBD2 (6 bases). The V end lost 1 base, the J end lost 3 bases, and 13 bases lay between the germline ends. Germline CDR1 and CDR2: MNHNS and SASEGT. This CDR3 is built from 15 residues. CDR3 in amino acids: CASSEGGAGFYEQYF. The CDR3 DNA reads TGTGCCAGCAGTGAAGGAGGAGCGGGTTTCTACGAGCAGTACTTC.

V gene TRBV29-1 combines with J gene TRBJ2-3; no definite D call. Germline V gene lookup returns CDR1 SQVTM and CDR2 ANQGSEA. Deletions cut 7 bases from V and 8 bases from J, with 16 bases between. CDR3 length: 12 residues. CDR3 in DNA: TGCAGCGCCGGTGCCGCGCGACTTACGCAGTATTTT. Its translation: CSAGAARLTQYF.

V usage is TRBV6-1 and J usage is TRBJ2-3, with 8 nucleotides matching TRBD1. Trimming at V came to 8 bases and at J to 3 bases, leaving 7 bases not matched to a gene. Germline CDR1 reads MNHNS; CDR2 reads SASEGT. The CDR3 loop spans 14 amino acids. In DNA form, the CDR3 reads TGTGCCAGCCCTGGACAGGGCCCTACAGATACGCAGTATTTT. Its protein product is CASPGQGPTDTQYF.

The V and J genes are TRBV6-6 and TRBJ2-1; 7 bases are shared with TRBD2. The CDR3 sequence is 14 residues long. CDR1 is MNHNY and CDR2 is SVGAGI in the germline V gene (reference sequence). V trimming: 4 bases; J trimming: 9 bases; junction bases outside the gene matches: 9. CDR3 coding DNA: TGTGCCAGCAGTTGGGGCGGGAGTTTTGCTGAGCAGTTCTTC. Its protein is CASSWGGSFAEQFF.